Reported below is one T cell receptor beta chain. The antigen remains undetermined. With 4 bases clipped from V and 6 bases from J, the junction kept 3 bases outside the gene matches. CDR1 and CDR2 from the germline V gene are MNHEY and SVGAGI. The length of the CDR3 is 13 residues. PCR amplification relied on 60 Vbeta primers (plus 13 Jbeta primers). Sequencing was performed with immunoSEQ multiplex PCR; in TCRdb, only in-frame clones are kept and a portion is missing. This table has 55,000 to 70,000 clones, around three quarters appearing once. The data belong to a study of cytomegalovirus exposure and HLA in healthy donors. Study results and limitations: Common viral pathogens seemed, in a later analysis, to connect with several of the most significant clusters. There was a cluster of highly shared sequence variants that was likely a sequencing artifact.

The sequencing sample was made of PBMCs. This TCR was recovered from a man aged 18 to 29 in good health and CMV-seropositive. The V and J genes are TRBV6-5 and TRBJ2-7, with TRBD2 matching over 10 bases. The CDR3 protein is CASSLAGGREQYF. CDR3 DNA: TGTGCCAGCAGTTTAGCGGGAGGACGCGAGCAGTACTTC.